The sequence of this TCR beta chain was determined in a study of preoperative IRX-2 immunotherapy in early breast cancer. Treatment meaning: preoperative locoregional IRX-2 cytokine immunotherapy. Samples came from a phase Ib trial of preoperative locoregional IRX-2 cytokine immunotherapy. Profiling relied on immunoSEQ multiplex PCR, and the TCRdb table lists in-frame clones only, not all of them. The sample lists some 30,000 clones; less than 90% were seen once. The CDR3 is 15 residues long. V shed 6 bases, J shed 7 bases, and the junction held 10 bases outside the gene matches. Germline assignment: CDR1 WNHNN and CDR2 SYGVQD (reference sequence).

The material was lymph node tissue, obtained from a patient treated with IRX-2 immunotherapy. This clonotype was obtained from a human donor with breast cancer. This chain joins TRBV10-1 and TRBJ2-2; the match to TRBD1 covers 8 bases. CDR3 DNA sequence: TGCGCCAGCAGCCGGGACAGGAGGTTTGACGGGGAGCTGTTTTTT. Its translation is CASSRDRRFDGELFF.